A selection of T cell receptor beta chains follows, all from one sample in a study of neoadjuvant anti-PD-1 for oral cavity cancer. Sequencing used immunoSEQ multiplex PCR; TCRdb keeps in-frame clones, though not all of them. The sample holds tens of thousands of clones, around 83% seen once. The sequenced sample was PBMCs, obtained after nivolumab (anti-PD-1) treatment. These receptor sequences come from a person between 35 and 79 years old with oral cavity squamous cell carcinoma. Both conserved end residues are part of each CDR3. The D gene is left open where the match is weak. The size field is filled for only some rows; it gives once, few, many or a size class.

TRBD2	-	TRBV29-1	TRBJ2-1	CSVAMKLSGKDGNEQFF	TGCAGCGTCGCGATGAAACTTAGCGGGAAGGATGGGAATGAGCAGTTCTTC
TRBD1	-	TRBV30	TRBJ2-2	CAWSPTGGAAGELFF	TGTGCCTGGAGTCCAACAGGGGGCGCAGCCGGGGAGCTGTTTTTT
-	-	TRBV10-3	TRBJ2-2	CAISRDSITTGELFF	TGTGCCATCAGCCGGGACTCCATAACCACCGGGGAGCTGTTTTTT
-	-	TRBV14	TRBJ2-3	CASSHWPGMTDTQYF	TGTGCCAGCAGCCACTGGCCGGGGATGACAGATACGCAGTATTTT
TRBD2	-	TRBV5-1	TRBJ2-2	CASSRTGGADTGELFF	TGCGCCAGCAGCCGGACGGGGGGTGCGGACACCGGGGAGCTGTTTTTT
TRBD1	once	TRBV6-6	TRBJ2-3	CASSYSAGGRTDTQYF	TGTGCCAGCAGTTACTCGGCAGGGGGCCGCACAGATACGCAGTATTTT
TRBD2	-	TRBV10-3	TRBJ2-3	CAISESLAGYTDTQYF	TGTGCCATCAGTGAGTCGCTAGCGGGCTACACAGATACGCAGTATTTT
-	once	TRBV7-9	TRBJ1-2	CASSSGLYGYTF	TGTGCCAGCAGCTCCGGACTTTATGGCTACACCTTC
-	few	TRBV10-3	TRBJ1-3	CAISDGDDTIYF	TGTGCCATCAGTGATGGGGATGACACCATATATTTT
-	-	TRBV6-1	TRBJ2-7	CASSEELPGGLGDEQYF	TGTGCCAGCAGTGAAGAATTACCAGGGGGGCTGGGGGACGAGCAGTACTTC
-	-	TRBV5-1	TRBJ2-3	CASSLAVRGFSPDTQYF	TGCGCCAGCAGCTTGGCCGTAAGGGGCTTCTCTCCAGATACGCAGTATTTT
TRBD1	-	TRBV28	TRBJ1-1	CASRGQANTEAFF	TGTGCCAGCAGAGGACAGGCGAACACTGAAGCTTTCTTT
TRBD1	-	TRBV28	TRBJ2-7	CASRGGRDRGQYEQYF	TGTGCCAGCAGGGGTGGCCGGGACAGGGGGCAGTACGAGCAGTACTTC
-	-	TRBV27	TRBJ1-5	CASGNQPQHF	TGTGCCAGCGGTAATCAGCCCCAGCATTTT
-	few	TRBV25-1	TRBJ1-5	CASSTPQPQHF	TGTGCCAGCAGCACTCCCCAGCCCCAGCATTTT
TRBD1	-	TRBV13	TRBJ2-7	CASSRDRGAGLKDEQYF	TGTGCCAGCAGCCGGGACAGGGGTGCGGGCCTCAAAGACGAGCAGTACTTC
-	-	TRBV27	TRBJ1-4	CASRGAGGTNEKLFF	TGTGCCAGCAGGGGAGCGGGTGGAACTAATGAAAAACTGTTTTTT
-	-	TRBV28	TRBJ2-6	CASTLGGFSGANVLTF	TGTGCCAGCACCCTGGGGGGTTTCTCTGGGGCCAACGTCCTGACTTTC
TRBD1	-	TRBV19	TRBJ2-3	CASSTPQGICSTDTQYF	TGTGCCAGTAGTACTCCACAGGGGATATGTAGCACAGATACGCAGTATTTT
TRBD1	once	TRBV5-1	TRBJ1-2	CASSLDPGQAYGYTF	TGCGCCAGCAGCTTGGATCCGGGACAGGCCTATGGCTACACCTTC
TRBD2	-	TRBV6-6	TRBJ2-1	CASSYSTSGKEQFF	TGTGCCAGCAGTTACTCTACTAGCGGGAAAGAGCAGTTCTTC
-	-	TRBV6-5	TRBJ2-1	CASSPEESYNEQFF	TGTGCCAGCAGTCCAGAGGAGTCCTACAATGAGCAGTTCTTC
TRBD2	-	TRBV2	TRBJ2-2	CASSGLAFIAGELFF	TGTGCCAGCAGTGGACTAGCATTCATCGCCGGGGAGCTGTTTTTT
-	-	TRBV19	TRBJ1-2	CASSIRDMGFGGYTF	TGTGCCAGTAGTATCCGGGACATGGGATTCGGAGGCTACACCTTC
-	-	TRBV28	TRBJ1-1	CASSVLGTEAFF	TGTGCCAGCAGTGTCCTAGGAACTGAAGCTTTCTTT
-	-	TRBV4-1	TRBJ2-2	CASSRPIPGELFF	TGCGCCAGCAGCCGCCCTATACCCGGGGAGCTGTTTTTT
TRBD1	-	TRBV10-2	TRBJ1-4	CASSGTGGSEKLFF	TGCGCCAGCAGTGGGACAGGGGGCAGTGAAAAACTGTTTTTT
-	-	TRBV4-1	TRBJ1-1	CASSQAAVERGTEAFF	TGCGCCAGCAGCCAAGCGGCCGTTGAGAGGGGAACGGAAGCTTTCTTT
-	-	TRBV5-1	TRBJ1-1	CASSLDLNTEAFF	TGCGCCAGCAGCTTGGATCTTAACACTGAAGCTTTCTTT
TRBD1	-	TRBV2	TRBJ2-7	CASIPPPGQGAGEQYF	TGTGCCAGCATCCCTCCGCCGGGACAGGGGGCCGGCGAGCAGTACTTC
-	once	TRBV2	TRBJ2-7	CASSEARVYEQYF	TGTGCCAGCAGTGAAGCGAGGGTTTACGAGCAGTACTTC
-	-	TRBV11-3	TRBJ2-7	CASSLGTQTEQYF	TGTGCCAGCAGCTTGGGGACACAGACCGAGCAGTACTTC
TRBD2	-	TRBV11-2	TRBJ2-4	CASSLQLAGTDIQYF	TGTGCCAGCAGCTTGCAACTAGCGGGTACAGACATTCAGTACTTC
-	-	TRBV9	TRBJ1-5	CASSVEGGNQPQHF	TGTGCCAGCAGCGTAGAAGGAGGCAATCAGCCCCAGCATTTT
-	once	TRBV7-9	TRBJ1-4	CASSPLEKLFF	TGTGCCAGCAGCCCCTTGGAAAAACTGTTTTTT
TRBD2	-	TRBV5-5	TRBJ2-3	CASSRGLTSTDTQYF	TGTGCCAGCAGCCGGGGACTAACTAGCACAGATACGCAGTATTTT
-	once	TRBV5-6	TRBJ1-2	CASSLEQGPAYGYTF	TGTGCCAGCAGCTTGGAACAGGGCCCCGCATATGGCTACACCTTC
-	-	TRBV9	TRBJ1-1	CASSVVPGMNTEAFF	TGTGCCAGCAGCGTAGTCCCAGGAATGAACACTGAAGCTTTCTTT
-	-	TRBV7-2	TRBJ1-1	CASSLETGQAFF	TGTGCCAGCAGCTTAGAAACAGGCCAAGCTTTCTTT
-	-	TRBV15	TRBJ1-4	CATSRDPATNEKLFF	TGTGCCACCAGCAGAGACCCAGCAACTAATGAAAAACTGTTTTTT
-	-	TRBV2	TRBJ1-4	CASREGATNEKLFF	TGTGCCAGCAGGGAGGGTGCAACTAATGAAAAACTGTTTTTT
-	-	TRBV25-1	TRBJ2-7	CASSDTLIYEQYF	TGTGCCAGCAGTGATACCCTGATCTACGAGCAGTACTTC
TRBD1	once	TRBV7-9	TRBJ2-3	CASSPGQGRTDTQYF	TGTGCCAGCAGTCCCGGACAGGGCCGCACAGATACGCAGTATTTT
TRBD1	-	TRBV15	TRBJ1-4	CATSGDRGQEKLFF	TGTGCCACCAGCGGGGACAGGGGGCAGGAAAAACTGTTTTTT
-	few	TRBV25-1	TRBJ2-4	CASSQGRYNIQYF	TGTGCCAGCTCACAGGGAAGGTATAACATTCAGTACTTC
-	once	TRBV6-5	TRBJ1-1	CASKGGFGEAFF	TGTGCCAGCAAAGGGGGTTTCGGTGAAGCTTTCTTT
-	-	TRBV5-1	TRBJ2-7	CASSWPRTDRQTYEQYF	TGCGCCAGCAGCTGGCCTAGGACAGATCGACAGACCTACGAGCAGTACTTC
TRBD1	few	TRBV20-1	TRBJ2-5	CSTGVVETQYF	TGCAGCACAGGGGTTGTGGAGACCCAGTACTTC
TRBD1	-	TRBV5-5	TRBJ1-2	CASSLDRGARYGYTF	TGTGCCAGCAGCCTGGACAGGGGCGCCCGGTATGGCTACACCTTC
TRBD1	-	TRBV9	TRBJ2-7	CASSVGGTDYEQYF	TGTGCCAGCAGCGTAGGGGGGACAGACTACGAGCAGTACTTC